What follows are 14 T cell receptor beta chains derived from one specimen sequenced in a study of technical replicates of blood from a few donors. Produced via immunoSEQ multiplex PCR; TCRdb's table is partial and in-frame only. Of about 86,000 clones in the sample, 96% are singletons; the top ten hold more than 0.35%. Sequenced sample: T cells isolated from PBMCs. These TCRs come from a human donor in good health.

The rearrangement uses TRBV10-3 and TRBJ1-2, with 7 bases fitting TRBD1. The CDR3 has 16 amino acids. The germline CDR1 and CDR2 sequences are ENHRY and SYGVKD. J lost 0 bases, V lost 4 bases, and 8 bases had no gene match. DNA for the CDR3: TGTGCCATCAGTGTTCGTGGGACAGCCTCTAACTATGGCTACACCTTC. Residues: CAISVRGTASNYGYTF.

CDR3 nucleotide sequence: TGTGCCAGCAGCTTAGCCATTGGGGAGGGAGAGACCCAGTACTTC. Translated, it gives CASSLAIGEGETQYF. This chain uses TRBV7-9 with TRBJ2-5; TRBD2 matches 7 bases. The CDR3 extends over 15 amino acids. Germline V lookup: CDR1 SEHNR, CDR2 FQNEAQ (reference sequence). J was trimmed by 4 bases and V by 0 bases; bases with no gene match: 5.

In DNA, the CDR3 is TGCGCCAGCAGCTTGGTGGGGGAGGGCCACGGCGGGGAGCTGTTTTTT. As protein: CASSLVGEGHGGELFF. The V and J genes are TRBV5-1 and TRBJ2-2, with 7 bases that match TRBD2. Germline assignment: CDR1 SGHRS and CDR2 YFSETQ. The length of the CDR3 is 16 residues. V trimming: 0 bases; J trimming: 7 bases; junction bases outside the gene matches: 9.

V gene TRBV11-2 combines with J gene TRBJ1-1; TRBD1 is a possible D gene (6 bases). There are 14 residues in the CDR3. Germline values: CDR1 SGHAT, CDR2 FQNNGV. The germline V and J ends were trimmed by 5 bases and 3 bases, with 13 bases remaining between them. The CDR3 DNA follows: TGTGCCAGCAGCCAGACAGGCTCATACACTGAAGCTTTCTTT. Its protein product is CASSQTGSYTEAFF.

The V and J genes are TRBV7-2 and TRBJ2-3; 8 bases are shared with TRBD2. V trimming: 4 bases; J trimming: 6 bases; junction bases outside the gene matches: 9. Per the germline V gene, CDR1 is SGHTA and CDR2 is FQGNSA. The CDR3 length is 15 residues. In nucleotides, the CDR3 is TGTGCCAGCAGCTGGGTAGCGGGAAGGGGGGATACGCAGTATTTT. Translated, it gives CASSWVAGRGDTQYF. Filled out from reference TRBV7-2 and TRBJ2-3, the complete variable domain reads GAGVSQSPSNKVTEKGKDVELRCDPISGHTALYWYRQSLGQGLEFLIYFQGNSAPDKSGLPSDRFSAERTGGSVSTLTIQRTQQEDSAVYLCASSWVAGRGDTQYFGPGTRLTVL.

This chain uses TRBV28 with TRBJ2-1; no definite D call. The germline V and J ends were trimmed by 8 bases and 0 bases, with 11 bases remaining between them. The CDR3 totals 14 residues. Germline assignment: CDR1 MDHEN and CDR2 SYDVKM. CDR3 sequence reads: CASCTSSSYNEQFF. Here the CDR3 DNA reads TGTGCCAGCTGTACTTCTAGCTCCTACAATGAGCAGTTCTTC. The full variable domain, with the rest looked up from reference TRBV28 and TRBJ2-1, is DVKVTQSSRYLVKRTGEKVFLECVQDMDHENMFWYRQDPGLGLRLIYFSYDVKMKEKGDIPEGYSVSREKKERFSLILESASTNQTSMYLCASCTSSSYNEQFFGPGTRLTVL.

The chain employs TRBV6-1 and TRBJ2-7; 9 bases match TRBD1. The CDR3 contains 14 residues. The V gene end was trimmed by 5 bases and the J gene end by 4 bases; junction bases not matched to a gene: 6. Germline CDR1 and CDR2: MNHNS and SASEGT. The CDR3 reads CASSLQGAQYEQYF. The CDR3 coding sequence is TGTGCCAGCAGTTTACAGGGGGCGCAGTACGAGCAGTACTTC.

V is TRBV18 and J is TRBJ1-2; tentatively, D is TRBD1 (5 bases). This CDR3 contains 14 residues. V was clipped by 6 bases and J by 0 bases, with 11 bases between them. Germline CDR1 is KGHSH and CDR2 is LQKENI. CDR3 sequence reads: CASSGPESNYGYTF. In DNA form, the CDR3 reads TGTGCCAGCTCGGGGCCGGAATCTAACTATGGCTACACCTTC.

The rearrangement links TRBV23-1 to TRBJ2-3; TRBD2 matches 8 bases. TRBV23-1 is designated an ORF whose function remains uncertain. The CDR3 consists of 16 residues. The ends lost 4 bases at V and 0 bases at J; junction bases unmatched: 6. The CDR3 coding sequence is TGCGCCAGCAGTCCGTTCGGGACTAGGAGCACAGATACGCAGTATTTT. It yields the protein CASSPFGTRSTDTQYF.

The chain combines TRBV6-5 with TRBJ1-1; D remains unclear. The V gene's germline CDR1 is MNHEY and CDR2 SVGAGI. CDR3 length: 12 residues. Between the trimmed V and J ends, which lost 6 bases and 8 bases, there was a span of 13 bases. The CDR3: CASRQWGGEAFF. DNA of the CDR3: TGTGCCAGCAGACAATGGGGAGGGGAAGCTTTCTTT.

As to this clone: Within the sample, other DNA sequences also encode this same CDR3. The V call is TRBV29-1, the J call TRBJ2-3; tentative D call: TRBD1 (5 bases). This CDR3 is built from 14 residues. Trimming shortened V by 5 bases and J by 3 bases, and 15 bases separated the two germline ends. CDR1 and CDR2 (germline): SQVTM, ANQGSEA. CDR3 amino acids: CSVRAGPGTDTQYF. The CDR3 DNA sequence: TGCAGCGTTAGAGCCGGCCCAGGGACAGATACGCAGTATTTT.

The CDR3 region is CASSRGQGSYEQYF. DNA for the CDR3: TGCGCCAGCAGCCGGGGACAGGGGTCCTACGAGCAGTACTTC. V gene TRBV4-3 combines with J gene TRBJ2-7; 10 bases line up with TRBD1. CDR1 and CDR2 from the germline V gene are LGHNA and YSLEER. This CDR3 is 14 amino acids long. V shed 4 bases, J shed 1 base, and the junction held 1 base outside the gene matches.

The chain carries TRBV15 and TRBJ1-5; TRBD1 might be the D (6 bases). The CDR3 sequence is 14 residues long. Trimming removed 1 base at V and 7 bases at J, with 11 bases between. Germline V CDR1 and CDR2: LNHNV, YYDKDF (reference sequence). CDR3: CATSRGAGDQPQHF. The CDR3 DNA follows: TGTGCCACCAGCAGAGGAGCAGGGGACCAGCCCCAGCATTTT.

The chain combines TRBV6-5 with TRBJ2-5; D remains unclear. Germline V lookup: CDR1 MNHEY, CDR2 SVGAGI. V dropped 7 bases and J dropped 1 base, with 13 bases sitting between them. CDR3 length: 14 residues. This chain's CDR3 is CASNVDGAQETQYF. Here the CDR3 DNA reads TGTGCCAGCAACGTAGACGGAGCCCAAGAGACCCAGTACTTC.